Presented here are 6 T cell receptor beta chains from one specimen sequenced in a study of shared clonotypes between healthy human individuals. The method was immunoSEQ multiplex PCR; TCRdb's version includes in-frame clones alone and lacks a portion of them. The sample lists 550,000 to 700,000 clones; 55% to 85% were seen once. The sequenced sample was memory CD4+ T cells sorted from blood. Subset of the sample: CD45RA-negative fraction. These receptors originate from a woman under 40 in good health.

The chain links TRBV10-3 to TRBJ2-7; D perhaps matches TRBD1 (5 bases). V was shortened by 2 bases and J by 0 bases, with 8 bases between the two germline ends. The germline gives CDR1 ENHRY, CDR2 SYGVKD. This CDR3 has 14 residues. The CDR3 region is CAISEHRSSYEQYF. The CDR3 DNA follows: TGTGCCATCAGTGAGCACAGGAGCTCCTACGAGCAGTACTTC.

This clone was seen a single time. The gene calls are TRBV27 and TRBJ2-3; possibly TRBD2 for D (6 bases). V lost 7 bases and J 2 bases, leaving 13 bases between the germline ends. The CDR3 runs to 14 residues. The V gene's germline CDR1 is MNHEY and CDR2 SMNVEV (reference sequence). For the CDR3, the DNA is TGTGCCAGCAAGCTAGCGACAGACACAGATACGCAGTATTTT. Protein sequence: CASKLATDTDTQYF.

This CDR3 reads CASGRDRGYEQYF. The CDR3 nucleotides are TGTGCTAGTGGCCGGGACAGGGGGTACGAGCAGTACTTC. This chain uses TRBV12-5 with TRBJ2-7, with TRBD1 matching over 11 bases. V lost 6 bases to trimming and J lost 4 bases; unmatched junction nucleotides: 2. Per the germline V gene, CDR1 is LGHNT and CDR2 is FRNRAP. The CDR3 has 13 residues.

About this clone: A much larger clonotype is one base distant, so this may be a read error. The chain recombines TRBV6-1 with TRBJ1-5; 12 nucleotides line up with TRBD1. The germline CDR1 and CDR2 sequences are MNHNS and SASEGT. The V and J ends lost 6 bases and 7 bases, in that order; junction bases with no gene match: 4. This CDR3 contains 14 residues. CDR3 loop: CASRAGTGGQPQHF. In DNA form, the CDR3 reads TGTGCCAGCAGGGCCGGGACAGGGGGCCAGCCCCAGCATTTT.

The J gene is TRBJ2-3, the V gene TRBV18; TRBD2 agrees at 10 bases. In germline, CDR1 is KGHSH, CDR2 LQKENI. The CDR3 spans 16 residues. V dropped 4 bases and J dropped 1; count of bases not matched to a gene: 5. CDR3 loop: CASSLRTSGGTDTQYF. The CDR3 DNA follows: TGTGCCAGCTCACTACGGACTAGCGGAGGCACAGATACGCAGTATTTT.

This clone appeared once. The chain carries TRBV25-1 and TRBJ2-5, with D possibly matching TRBD1 (6 bases). With 3 bases removed from V and 2 bases from J, the gap between germline ends came to 16 bases. CDR1 is MGHDK, CDR2 SYGVNS, per germline. The CDR3 extends over 16 amino acids. The CDR3 loop is CASSEGQDSRQETQYF. CDR3 nucleotide sequence: TGTGCCAGCAGTGAGGGCCAGGACAGTCGACAAGAGACCCAGTACTTC.